Listed below are T cell receptor beta chains from one sample, sequenced in a study of long-term antiretroviral therapy in people with HIV. TCRdb's copy holds only in-frame clones and misses some; the assay was immunoSEQ multiplex PCR. The sample lists 15,000 to 20,000 clones, around 84% seen once, with approximately 8.4% in the top ten. The material was unsorted PBMCs, obtained 0.1 years after starting antiretroviral therapy. Receptor source: a man younger than 35 with HIV. Each CDR3 is given with its conserved first and last residue. The D gene is left open where the match is weak. Not all rows give a size; the values are once, few, many and, for expanded clones, a class.

>TRBJ2-7|NA|TRBV7-2|NA|16
TGTGCCAGCAGCTTAATATCAGGGAGAGGTGACTACGAGCAGTACTTC
CASSLISGRGDYEQYF
>TRBJ2-7|few|TRBV27|TRBD1|14
TGTGCCAGCGCCCTCGCGGACAGGGCCTACGAGCAGTACTTC
CASALADRAYEQYF
>TRBJ2-2|NA|TRBV2|NA|12
TGTGCCAGCAGCTTACCAACCGGGGAGCTGTTTTTT
CASSLPTGELFF
>TRBJ2-7|NA|TRBV6-1|NA|13
TGTGCCAGCAGTGAAGGAGAGGCCCTCGGGCAGTACTTC
CASSEGEALGQYF
>TRBJ1-1|NA|TRBV7-9|TRBD1|19
TGTGCCAGCAGCTTAGATCCGGGACAGGGGGCATATCGGAGCACTGAAGCTTTCTTT
CASSLDPGQGAYRSTEAFF
>TRBJ2-7|NA|TRBV30|NA|12
TGTGCCTGGAGTGTACGGGGTCACGAGCAGTACTTC
CAWSVRGHEQYF
>TRBJ1-6|NA|TRBV5-8|TRBD1|16
TGTGCCAGCAGTCCCGGGACAGGGGTTTCGGGTTCACCCCTCCACTTT
CASSPGTGVSGSPLHF
>TRBJ2-7|NA|TRBV6-5|NA|16
TGTGCCAGCAGTTACTCGGGGCGCAGGGGCATCTACGAGCAGTACTTC
CASSYSGRRGIYEQYF
>TRBJ1-1|NA|TRBV6-5|NA|12
TGTGCCAGCAGTTACTCGGGTAGTGAAGCTTTCTTT
CASSYSGSEAFF
>TRBJ2-3|NA|TRBV9|NA|15
TGTGCCAGCAGCGTAGGGGGGGCCCGGACAGATACGCAGTATTTT
CASSVGGARTDTQYF
>TRBJ2-1|NA|TRBV7-3|NA|14
TGTGCCAGCAGCAGACAGGGGAGGGTCGATGAGCAGTTCTTC
CASSRQGRVDEQFF
>TRBJ2-7|NA|TRBV11-2|TRBD2|15
TGTGCCAGCAGCTTAGGACTAGCGGGATCCTACGAGCAGTACTTC
CASSLGLAGSYEQYF
>TRBJ2-7|NA|TRBV30|TRBD2|13
TGTGCCTTGACCGGCCTAGCGGGAGCCGGGCAGTACTTC
CALTGLAGAGQYF
>TRBJ2-7|NA|TRBV7-9|TRBD2|13
TGTGCCGGCGGGACTAGTGGTTTCCACGAGCAGTACTTC
CAGGTSGFHEQYF
>TRBJ1-1|NA|TRBV2|TRBD1|16
TGTGCCAGCAGTGTATGGGACAGGGTGGGAAACACTGAAGCTTTCTTT
CASSVWDRVGNTEAFF
>TRBJ2-1|NA|TRBV9|NA|14
TGTGCCAGCAGCTCCCGAGCCACCTACAATGAGCAGTTCTTC
CASSSRATYNEQFF
>TRBJ2-3|NA|TRBV5-1|NA|12
TGCGCCAGCAGCCGGGACACAGATACGCAGTATTTT
CASSRDTDTQYF
>TRBJ2-1|NA|TRBV15|TRBD2|15
TGTGCCACCAGCAGCCCACTAGCGGGGGGTAATGAGCAGTTCTTC
CATSSPLAGGNEQFF
>TRBJ2-1|NA|TRBV4-3|NA|17
TGCGCCAGCAGCCTCAGGGGGGACAGACTCTTAAACAATGAGCAGTTCTTC
CASSLRGDRLLNNEQFF
>TRBJ1-6|NA|TRBV7-9|TRBD1|18
TGTGCCAGCATGGAGGCGACAGGGATCGGCTCCTATAATTCACCCCTCCACTTT
CASMEATGIGSYNSPLHF
>TRBJ2-7|NA|TRBV18|NA|19
TGTGCCAGCTCACCACGAGGAGGGACAGCCTCAGGAAGCTCCTACGAGCAGTACTTC
CASSPRGGTASGSSYEQYF
>TRBJ1-2|NA|TRBV2|TRBD1|13
TGTGCCAGCAGTGGGGACAGGGACTATGGCTACACCTTC
CASSGDRDYGYTF
>TRBJ2-1|NA|TRBV4-3|TRBD1|14
TGCGCCAGCAGCCAGGAAACTGGACAGGGGGAGCAGTTCTTC
CASSQETGQGEQFF
>TRBJ1-5|once|TRBV19|NA|14
TGTGCCAGTAGTATCCGGGACTCCTATCAGCCCCAGCATTTT
CASSIRDSYQPQHF
>TRBJ2-1|NA|TRBV11-3|TRBD2|14
TGTGCCAGCAGCTTGACTAGCGGGGGGGGTGAGCAGTTCTTC
CASSLTSGGGEQFF
>TRBJ2-5|NA|TRBV2|NA|15
TGTGCCAGCAGTGCCAGAGACAGGAACCAAGAGACCCAGTACTTC
CASSARDRNQETQYF
>TRBJ2-3|NA|TRBV10-3|TRBD2|11
TGTGCCAGCGGGGGAACAGATACGCAGTATTTT
CASGGTDTQYF
>TRBJ2-7|NA|TRBV2|NA|13
TGTGCCAGCAGCTGGAATGTAGGCCACGAGCAGTACTTC
CASSWNVGHEQYF
>TRBJ2-3|NA|TRBV5-1|NA|15
TGCGCCAGCAGCTTGGGGGTTGTTGGCACAGATACGCAGTATTTT
CASSLGVVGTDTQYF
>TRBJ1-5|NA|TRBV4-2|NA|15
TGTGCCAGCAGCCAAGATAAGGGGACTAATCAGCCCCAGCATTTT
CASSQDKGTNQPQHF
>TRBJ1-5|NA|TRBV6-5|NA|13
TGTGCCAGCGGAAGACACAGCAATCAGCCCCAGCATTTT
CASGRHSNQPQHF